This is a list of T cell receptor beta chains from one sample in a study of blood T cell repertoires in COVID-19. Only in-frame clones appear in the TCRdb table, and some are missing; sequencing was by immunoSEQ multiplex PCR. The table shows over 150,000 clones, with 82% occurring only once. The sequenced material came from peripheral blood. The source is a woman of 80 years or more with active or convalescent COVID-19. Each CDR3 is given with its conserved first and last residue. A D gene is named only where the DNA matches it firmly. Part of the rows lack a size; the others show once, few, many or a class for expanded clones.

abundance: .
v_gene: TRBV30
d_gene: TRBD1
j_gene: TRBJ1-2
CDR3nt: TGTGCCTGGAGTCCGGGACAGGGGGACTATGGCTACACCTTC
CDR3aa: CAWSPGQGDYGYTF

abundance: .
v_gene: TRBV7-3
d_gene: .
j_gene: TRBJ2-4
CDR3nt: TGTGCCAGCAGCCCCGACGAATCCCGCGGCATTCAGTACTTC
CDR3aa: CASSPDESRGIQYF

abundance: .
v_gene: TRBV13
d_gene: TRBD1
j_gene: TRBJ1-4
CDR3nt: TGTGCCAGCTCTCCGGGACAGACTACAACTAATGAAAAACTGTTTTTT
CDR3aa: CASSPGQTTTNEKLFF

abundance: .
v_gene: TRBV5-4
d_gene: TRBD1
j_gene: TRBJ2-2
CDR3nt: TGTGCCAGCAGCTTGGGCGACAGGGCCTCCACCGGGGAGCTGTTTTTT
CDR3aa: CASSLGDRASTGELFF

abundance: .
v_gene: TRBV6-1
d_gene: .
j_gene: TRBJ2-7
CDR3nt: TGTGCCAGCAGTGAAACTGAGCAGTACTTC
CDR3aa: CASSETEQYF

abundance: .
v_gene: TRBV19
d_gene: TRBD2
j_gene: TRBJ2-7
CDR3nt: TGTGCCAGTAGTAAAGCGGCGGGAGGGTACGAGCAGTACTTC
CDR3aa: CASSKAAGGYEQYF

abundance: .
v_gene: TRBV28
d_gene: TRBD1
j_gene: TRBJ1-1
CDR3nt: TGTGCCATACAGGGGGAAAGATACATGAACACTGAAGCTTTCTTT
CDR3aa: CAIQGERYMNTEAFF

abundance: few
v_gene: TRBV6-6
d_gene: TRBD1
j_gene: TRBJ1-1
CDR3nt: TGTGCCAGCAGTAGGGGGCAGAACACTGAAGCTTTCTTT
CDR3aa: CASSRGQNTEAFF

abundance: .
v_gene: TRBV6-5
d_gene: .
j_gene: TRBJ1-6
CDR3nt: TGTGCCACTCACCGGGGGGCGAGGTCACCCCTCCACTTT
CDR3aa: CATHRGARSPLHF

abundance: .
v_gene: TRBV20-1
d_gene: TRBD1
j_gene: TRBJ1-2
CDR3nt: TGCAGTGCTAGTACAGGGGGCCGTATAAATGGCTACACCTTC
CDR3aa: CSASTGGRINGYTF

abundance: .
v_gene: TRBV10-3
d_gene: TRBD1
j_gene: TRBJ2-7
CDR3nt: TGTGCCATCAGGCCACCGGGACAGGGGAGCGAGCAGTACTTC
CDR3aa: CAIRPPGQGSEQYF

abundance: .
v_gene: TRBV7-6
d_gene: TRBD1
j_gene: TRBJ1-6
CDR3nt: TGTGCCAGCAGCCCCCGGGACAGGGAAAATTCACCCCTCCACTTT
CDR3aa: CASSPRDRENSPLHF

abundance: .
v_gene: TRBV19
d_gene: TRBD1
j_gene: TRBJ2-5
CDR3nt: TGTGCCAGTAGTATAGAAGGAGGGACAGGGCGCCCGTGGGAGACCCAGTACTTC
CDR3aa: CASSIEGGTGRPWETQYF

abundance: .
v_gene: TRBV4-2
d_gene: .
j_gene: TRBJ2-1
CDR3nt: TGTGCCAGCAGCCCGGCGCCAGGGCAATTCTACAATGAGCAGTTCTTC
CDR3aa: CASSPAPGQFYNEQFF

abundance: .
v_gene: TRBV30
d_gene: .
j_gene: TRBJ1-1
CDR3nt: TGTGCCTGGAGTCTCAGGGGTTGGACTGAAGCTTTCTTT
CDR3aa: CAWSLRGWTEAFF

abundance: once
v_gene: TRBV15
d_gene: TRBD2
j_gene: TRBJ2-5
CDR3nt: TGTGCCACCAGCAGAGCGGACGGGAGGTACCAAGAGACCCAGTACTTC
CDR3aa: CATSRADGRYQETQYF

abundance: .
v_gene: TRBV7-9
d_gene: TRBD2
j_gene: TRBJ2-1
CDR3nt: TGTGCTGGTAGGGTAGCGGGAGTGTGGGGCAATGAGCAGTTCTTC
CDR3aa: CAGRVAGVWGNEQFF

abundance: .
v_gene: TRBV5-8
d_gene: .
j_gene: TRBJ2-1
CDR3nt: TGTGCCAGCAGCTTGGCAGGGCTCCAGCTGGATGAGCAGTTCTTC
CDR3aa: CASSLAGLQLDEQFF

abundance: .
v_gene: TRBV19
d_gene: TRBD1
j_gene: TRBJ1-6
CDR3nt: TGTGCCAGTAGTAGGGACAGGAATAATTCACCCCTCCACTTT
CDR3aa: CASSRDRNNSPLHF

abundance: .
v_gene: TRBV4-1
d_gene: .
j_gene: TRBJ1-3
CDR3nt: TGCGCCAGCAGCCAAATTGGCAGGGGTAGCTCTGGAAACACCATATATTTT
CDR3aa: CASSQIGRGSSGNTIYF

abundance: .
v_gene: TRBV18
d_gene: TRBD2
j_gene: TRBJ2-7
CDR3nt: TGTGCCAGCTCACCACCGTGGGCTAGCGGGGCCTACGAGCAGTACTTC
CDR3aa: CASSPPWASGAYEQYF

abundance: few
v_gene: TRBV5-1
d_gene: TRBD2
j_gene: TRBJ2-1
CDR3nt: TGCGCCAGCAGCTTAGCGGGAAACAATGAGCAGTTCTTC
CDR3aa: CASSLAGNNEQFF

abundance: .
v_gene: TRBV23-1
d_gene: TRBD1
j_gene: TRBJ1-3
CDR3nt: TGCGCCAGCACCCAGGGACAGAACTCTGGAAACACCATATATTTT
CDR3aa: CASTQGQNSGNTIYF

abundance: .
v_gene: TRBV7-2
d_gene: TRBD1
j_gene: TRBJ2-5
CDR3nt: TGTGCCAGCAGCTCCAGGACAGGGGGCAGGATAGAGACCCAGTACTTC
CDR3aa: CASSSRTGGRIETQYF

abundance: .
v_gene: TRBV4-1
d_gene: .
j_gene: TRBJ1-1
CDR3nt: TGCGCCAGCAGCCCCCAGGGATCCGGCAGGAACACTGAAGCTTTCTTT
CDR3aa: CASSPQGSGRNTEAFF

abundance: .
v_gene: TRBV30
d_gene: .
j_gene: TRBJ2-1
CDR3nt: TGTGCTGGGGCGGGGCCCCTCGACAATGAGCAGTTCTTC
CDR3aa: CAGAGPLDNEQFF

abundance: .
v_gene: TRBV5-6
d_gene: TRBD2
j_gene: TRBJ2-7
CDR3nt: TGTGCCAGCAGCTTGTACGGGGGGTCCTACGAGCAGTACTTC
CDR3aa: CASSLYGGSYEQYF

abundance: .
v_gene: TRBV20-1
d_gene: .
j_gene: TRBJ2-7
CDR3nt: TGCAGTGCTCCACAGGGAAACGAGCAGTACTTC
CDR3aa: CSAPQGNEQYF

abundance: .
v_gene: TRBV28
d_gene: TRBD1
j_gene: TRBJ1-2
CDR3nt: TGTGCCAGCAGTTCCGAACCCACAGGGGTCTATGGCTACACCTTC
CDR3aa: CASSSEPTGVYGYTF

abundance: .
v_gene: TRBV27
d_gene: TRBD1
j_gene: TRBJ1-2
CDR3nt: TGTGCCAGCAGTCCGAGGAGGGGGCTTGGCTACACCTTC
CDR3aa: CASSPRRGLGYTF

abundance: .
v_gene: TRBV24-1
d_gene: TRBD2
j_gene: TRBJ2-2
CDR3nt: TGTGCCACCAGTGATTTACAGCGGGGGGAGGCCGGGGAGCTGTTTTTT
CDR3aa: CATSDLQRGEAGELFF

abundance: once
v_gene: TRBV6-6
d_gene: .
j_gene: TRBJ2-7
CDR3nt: TGTGCCAGCAGTTACTTACAGGGCTACGAGCAGTACTTC
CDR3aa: CASSYLQGYEQYF

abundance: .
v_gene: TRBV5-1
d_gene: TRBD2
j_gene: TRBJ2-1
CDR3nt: TGCGCCAGCAGCTTCTTGAGCGGGAGGGCCGGAGGTGTTAATGAGCAGTTCTTC
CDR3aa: CASSFLSGRAGGVNEQFF

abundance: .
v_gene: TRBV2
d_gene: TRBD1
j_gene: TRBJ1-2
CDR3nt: TGTGCCAGCAGTGCGGTGCAGGGGGCAAACTATGGCTACACCTTC
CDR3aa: CASSAVQGANYGYTF

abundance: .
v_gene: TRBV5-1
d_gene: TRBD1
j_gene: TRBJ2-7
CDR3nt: TGCGCCAGCAGCTCCGGGACAGCGCAAGGCGAGCAGTACTTC
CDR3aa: CASSSGTAQGEQYF

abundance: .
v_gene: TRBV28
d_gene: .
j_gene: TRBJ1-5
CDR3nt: TGTGCCACCCAACGAGGGTATCAGCCCCAGCATTTT
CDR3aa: CATQRGYQPQHF

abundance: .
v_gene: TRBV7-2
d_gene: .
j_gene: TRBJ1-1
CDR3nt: TGTGCCAGCAGCTTAGCGGGGAGAACTGAAGCTTTCTTT
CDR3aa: CASSLAGRTEAFF

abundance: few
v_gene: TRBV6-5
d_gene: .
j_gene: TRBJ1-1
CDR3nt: TGTGCCAGCAGCATCGGAGGGGCCGGGGACACTGAAGCTTTCTTT
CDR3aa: CASSIGGAGDTEAFF

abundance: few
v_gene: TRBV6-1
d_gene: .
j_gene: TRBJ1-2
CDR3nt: TGTGCCAGCAGTGAACGGAGTACTCCCGCACCCTATGGCTACACCTTC
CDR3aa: CASSERSTPAPYGYTF

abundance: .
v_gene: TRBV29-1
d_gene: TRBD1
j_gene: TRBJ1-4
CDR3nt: TGCAGCGTCGGAGGGGGCGCCGGTGAAAAACTGTTTTTT
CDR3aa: CSVGGGAGEKLFF

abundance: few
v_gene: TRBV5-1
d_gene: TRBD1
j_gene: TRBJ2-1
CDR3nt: TGCGCCAGCAGCTTGGTCGAGGGGGCGATTTCAAATGAGCAGTTCTTC
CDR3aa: CASSLVEGAISNEQFF

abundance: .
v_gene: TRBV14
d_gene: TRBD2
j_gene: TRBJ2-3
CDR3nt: TGTGCCAGCAGCCCTTGGACTAGCGGGATGATCACAGATACGCAGTATTTT
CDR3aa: CASSPWTSGMITDTQYF

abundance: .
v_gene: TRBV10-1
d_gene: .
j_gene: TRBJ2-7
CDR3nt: TGCGCCAGCAGTGAGTCCGGAGGGTTGGGCGAGCAGTACTTC
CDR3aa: CASSESGGLGEQYF

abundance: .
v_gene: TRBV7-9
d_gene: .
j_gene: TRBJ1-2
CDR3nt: TGTGCCAGCAGCCGAACAGGGTCCCTGAATGGCTACACCTTC
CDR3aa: CASSRTGSLNGYTF

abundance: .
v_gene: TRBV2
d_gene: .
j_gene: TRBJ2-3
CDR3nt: TGTGCCAGCAGACCGGTTGGCACAGATACGCAGTATTTT
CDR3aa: CASRPVGTDTQYF